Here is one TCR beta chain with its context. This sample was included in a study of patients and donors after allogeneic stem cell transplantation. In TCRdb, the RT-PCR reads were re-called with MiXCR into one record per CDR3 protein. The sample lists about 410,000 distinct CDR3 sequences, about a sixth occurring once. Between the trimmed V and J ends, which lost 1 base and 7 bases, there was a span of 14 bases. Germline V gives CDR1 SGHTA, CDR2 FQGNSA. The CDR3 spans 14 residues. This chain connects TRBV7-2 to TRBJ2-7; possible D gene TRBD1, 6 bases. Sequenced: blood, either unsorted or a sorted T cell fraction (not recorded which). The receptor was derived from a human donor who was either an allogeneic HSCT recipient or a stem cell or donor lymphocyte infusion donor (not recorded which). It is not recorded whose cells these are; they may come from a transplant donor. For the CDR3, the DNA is TGTGCCAGCAGCTTAGTTGGCGGCACAGGGGAGCAGTACTTC. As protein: CASSLVGGTGEQYF.